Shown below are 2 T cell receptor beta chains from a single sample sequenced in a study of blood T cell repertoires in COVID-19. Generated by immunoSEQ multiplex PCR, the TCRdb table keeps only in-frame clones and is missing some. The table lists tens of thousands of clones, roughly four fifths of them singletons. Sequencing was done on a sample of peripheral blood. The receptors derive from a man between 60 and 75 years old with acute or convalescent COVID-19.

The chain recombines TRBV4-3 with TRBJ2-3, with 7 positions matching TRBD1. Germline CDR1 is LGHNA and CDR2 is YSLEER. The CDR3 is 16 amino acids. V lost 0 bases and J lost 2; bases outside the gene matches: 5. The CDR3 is CASSQDRDRFTDTQYF. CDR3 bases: TGCGCCAGCAGCCAAGATCGGGACAGATTCACAGATACGCAGTATTTT.

The CDR3 loop is CAWRPPAGGEAFF. The CDR3 DNA reads as TGTGCCTGGAGGCCCCCCGCAGGGGGTGAAGCTTTCTTT. The V and J genes are TRBV30 and TRBJ1-1; TRBD1 matches 7 bases. CDR1 GTSNPN and CDR2 SVGIG come from the germline V gene (reference sequence). This CDR3 is built from 13 residues. V gave up 3 bases and J gave up 7 bases; unmatched junction bases: 8.